Listed below are T cell receptor beta chains from one sample, sequenced in a study of cytomegalovirus exposure and HLA in healthy donors. Libraries were prepared by immunoSEQ multiplex PCR; TCRdb keeps only in-frame clonotypes and omits some of them. The repertoire holds 150,000 or so clones, with about four fifths as singletons. Material: PBMCs. These receptors all stem from a man in his late teens or twenties in good health and CMV-seropositive. CDR3s include the opening cysteine and the closing phenylalanine or tryptophan. A D gene is named only where the DNA matches it firmly. Some rows have no size entry. The others give once, few or many, or a class for an expanded clone.

D gene	clone size	J gene	V gene	CDR3 DNA	CDR3 protein
-	-	TRBJ1-2	TRBV7-6	TGTGCCAGCACCCGTACTTTTGGAGGGAGGGATGGCTACACCTTC	CASTRTFGGRDGYTF
TRBD1	-	TRBJ1-2	TRBV19	TGTGCCAGTAGTAGGGACAGGCAAGGCTACACCTTC	CASSRDRQGYTF
-	-	TRBJ2-3	TRBV7-9	TGTGCCAGCAGTCCAATGGGTACAGGGAGTACAGATACGCAGTATTTT	CASSPMGTGSTDTQYF
-	-	TRBJ2-1	TRBV18	TGTGCCAGCTCACCAGAGACAAATCCCTCCTACAATGAGCAGTTCTTC	CASSPETNPSYNEQFF
TRBD1	-	TRBJ2-2	TRBV5-6	TGTGCCAGCGCCAGGCGGGGGACAGGGGAAACCGGGGAGCTGTTTTTT	CASARRGTGETGELFF
-	-	TRBJ1-2	TRBV6-1	TGTGCCAGCAGTGTCGGGGGGCTTACGGCTGGACCGGCTGGGTATGGCTACACCTTC	CASSVGGLTAGPAGYGYTF
TRBD1	-	TRBJ2-7	TRBV29-1	TGCAGCGTTGAGGGCGACAGGGGGGACTACGAGCAGTACTTC	CSVEGDRGDYEQYF
TRBD1	-	TRBJ2-7	TRBV27	TGTGCCAGCAGTTTCGCGACAGGGGCGTCCGAGCAGTACTTC	CASSFATGASEQYF
-	-	TRBJ2-7	TRBV6-5	TGTGCCAGCAGTTTCGGGAGCATTGCCTACGAGCAGTACTTC	CASSFGSIAYEQYF
-	few	TRBJ2-7	TRBV28	TGTGCCAGCAGCCCCACCCTCGGGACCTACGAGCAGTACTTC	CASSPTLGTYEQYF
-	-	TRBJ1-2	TRBV28	TGTGCCAGCAGGGATGGAGGGGCAACTCTCTATGGCTACACCTTC	CASRDGGATLYGYTF
-	-	TRBJ2-2	TRBV5-4	TGTGCCAGCAGCTTGCGGGAGAACGGGGAGCTGTTTTTT	CASSLRENGELFF
TRBD1	-	TRBJ1-2	TRBV28	TGTGCCAGCAGCCCCTCCGCAGGGGGCAACTATGGCTACACCTTC	CASSPSAGGNYGYTF
TRBD1	-	TRBJ2-5	TRBV15	TGTGCCACCAGCACAAGGACAGGGCGAGGGGAAGAGACCCAGTACTTC	CATSTRTGRGEETQYF
TRBD1	-	TRBJ2-1	TRBV28	TGTGCCAGCAGCTTGGTAGGGGACAGGGTGAACAATGAGCAGTTCTTC	CASSLVGDRVNNEQFF
-	-	TRBJ1-4	TRBV7-9	TGTGCCAGCAGCTTTGGTACAGAAGGCGAAAAACTGTTTTTT	CASSFGTEGEKLFF
-	-	TRBJ2-3	TRBV27	TGTGCCAGCAGTTTGGGGCAGACCCTCACAGATACGCAGTATTTT	CASSLGQTLTDTQYF
-	-	TRBJ1-5	TRBV7-9	TGTGCCAGCAGCCCAGGACAGCTGGGCCAGCCCCAGCATTTT	CASSPGQLGQPQHF
TRBD1	-	TRBJ1-1	TRBV28	TGTGCCAGCAGCTACCTACAACAGGGGTTTCGCACTGAAGCTTTCTTT	CASSYLQQGFRTEAFF
-	-	TRBJ2-5	TRBV6-5	TGTGCCAGCACCCTACGGGGGACCCCCCAAGAGACCCAGTACTTC	CASTLRGTPQETQYF
-	-	TRBJ1-1	TRBV27	TGTGCCAGCAGTTTATCCACAGTGGGGAACACTGAAGCTTTCTTT	CASSLSTVGNTEAFF
TRBD1	-	TRBJ1-2	TRBV7-9	TGTGCCAGCAGCTACGGACAGGGAAACTATGGCTACACCTTC	CASSYGQGNYGYTF
TRBD1	-	TRBJ1-2	TRBV2	TGTGCCAGCAGGACTGGGACAGTACATGGCTACACCTTC	CASRTGTVHGYTF
-	-	TRBJ2-2	TRBV9	TGTGCCAGCAGGGCATTGGGGGCTAAAGACACCGGGGAGCTGTTTTTT	CASRALGAKDTGELFF
TRBD2	-	TRBJ2-1	TRBV7-9	TGTGCCAGCAGCGTAGGGACTAGATGGCTGTTCTTC	CASSVGTRWLFF
-	-	TRBJ1-2	TRBV28	TGTGCCAGCGGCCAGGGGCCCCTGGGGAATGGCTACACCTTC	CASGQGPLGNGYTF
TRBD2	-	TRBJ2-3	TRBV4-1	TGCGCCAGCAGCCATTTAGAGACTAGCTTGGGAGATACGCAGTATTTT	CASSHLETSLGDTQYF
TRBD1	-	TRBJ2-3	TRBV5-5	TGTGCCAGCAGCCTACAGGGGCAGGAAGTGGATACGCAGTATTTT	CASSLQGQEVDTQYF
-	few	TRBJ1-4	TRBV5-5	TGTGCCAGCAGTTTGGTGGGGAGTAATGAAAAACTGTTTTTT	CASSLVGSNEKLFF
-	-	TRBJ2-6	TRBV5-1	TGCGCCAGCAGCTCCAGGGCCTCTGGGGCCAACGTCCTGACTTTC	CASSSRASGANVLTF
TRBD1	few	TRBJ2-7	TRBV6-5	TGTGCCAGCAGTTACAACAGGGGGCTTGGCGAGCAGTACTTC	CASSYNRGLGEQYF
-	-	TRBJ2-1	TRBV27	TGTGCCAGCAGTTTATCTCCAGCCTACAATGAGCAGTTCTTC	CASSLSPAYNEQFF
TRBD2	-	TRBJ2-3	TRBV9	TGTGCCAGCAGCCCCCGACGGGGAGGGCGCACTGATACGCAGTATTTT	CASSPRRGGRTDTQYF
-	many	TRBJ2-1	TRBV6-5	TGTGCCAGCAGTTACCACAGGTACAATGAGCAGTTCTTC	CASSYHRYNEQFF